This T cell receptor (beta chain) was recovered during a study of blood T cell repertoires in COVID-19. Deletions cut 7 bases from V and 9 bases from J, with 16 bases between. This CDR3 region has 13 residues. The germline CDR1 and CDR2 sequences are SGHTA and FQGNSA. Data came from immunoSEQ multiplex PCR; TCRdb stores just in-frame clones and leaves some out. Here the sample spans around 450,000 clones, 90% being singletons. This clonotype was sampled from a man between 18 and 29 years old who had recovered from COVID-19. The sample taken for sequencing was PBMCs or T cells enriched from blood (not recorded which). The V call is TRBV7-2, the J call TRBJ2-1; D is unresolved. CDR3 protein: CASTISGLSEQFF. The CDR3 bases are TGTGCCAGCACCATAAGTGGGCTCAGTGAGCAGTTCTTC.